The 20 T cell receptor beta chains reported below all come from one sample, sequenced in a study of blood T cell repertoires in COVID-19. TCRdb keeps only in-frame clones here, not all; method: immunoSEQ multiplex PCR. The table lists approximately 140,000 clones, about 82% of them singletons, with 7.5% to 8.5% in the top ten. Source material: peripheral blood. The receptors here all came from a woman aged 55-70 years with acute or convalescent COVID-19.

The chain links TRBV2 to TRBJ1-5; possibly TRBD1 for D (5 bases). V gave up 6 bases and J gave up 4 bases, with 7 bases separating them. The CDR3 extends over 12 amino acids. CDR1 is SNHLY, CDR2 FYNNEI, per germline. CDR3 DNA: TGTGCCAGCAGCGCAGGGAATCAGCCCCAGCATTTT. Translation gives CASSAGNQPQHF.

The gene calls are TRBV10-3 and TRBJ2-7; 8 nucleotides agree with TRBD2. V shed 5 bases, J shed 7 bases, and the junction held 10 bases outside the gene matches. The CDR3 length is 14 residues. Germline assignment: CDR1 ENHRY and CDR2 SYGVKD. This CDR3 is CAISLSGAHGEQYF. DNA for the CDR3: TGTGCCATCAGTCTTAGCGGGGCTCATGGTGAGCAGTACTTC.

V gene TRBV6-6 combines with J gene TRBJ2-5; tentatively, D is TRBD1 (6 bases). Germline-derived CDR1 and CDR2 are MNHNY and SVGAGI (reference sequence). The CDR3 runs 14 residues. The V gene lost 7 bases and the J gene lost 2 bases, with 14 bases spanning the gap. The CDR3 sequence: CASTLGQYQETQYF. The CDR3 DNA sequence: TGTGCCAGCACCCTAGGACAGTATCAAGAGACCCAGTACTTC.

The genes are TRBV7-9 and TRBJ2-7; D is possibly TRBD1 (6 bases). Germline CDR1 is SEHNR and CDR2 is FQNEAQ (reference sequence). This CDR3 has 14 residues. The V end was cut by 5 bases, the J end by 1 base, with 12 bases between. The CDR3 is CASSLGTSSYEQYF. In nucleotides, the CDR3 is TGTGCCAGCAGCCTAGGGACATCTTCCTACGAGCAGTACTTC.

The CDR3 reads CASSPFFGGSNEQFF. Written as DNA, the CDR3 is TGTGCCAGCAGCCCCTTTTTCGGGGGGAGCAATGAGCAGTTCTTC. The genes are TRBV5-6 and TRBJ2-1; 7 bases fit TRBD2. Germline assignment: CDR1 SGHDT and CDR2 YYEEEE. V trimming: 4 bases; J trimming: 6 bases; junction bases outside the gene matches: 10. The CDR3 contains 15 residues.

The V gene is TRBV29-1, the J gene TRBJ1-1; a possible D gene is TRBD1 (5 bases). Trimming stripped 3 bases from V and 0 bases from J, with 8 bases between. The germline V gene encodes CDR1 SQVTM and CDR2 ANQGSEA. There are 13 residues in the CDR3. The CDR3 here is CSVDQGMNTEAFF. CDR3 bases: TGCAGCGTTGACCAGGGCATGAACACTGAAGCTTTCTTT.

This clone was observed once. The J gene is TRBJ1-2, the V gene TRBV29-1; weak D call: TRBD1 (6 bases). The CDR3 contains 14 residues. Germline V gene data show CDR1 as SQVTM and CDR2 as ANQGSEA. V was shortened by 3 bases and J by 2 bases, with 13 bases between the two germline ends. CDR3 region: CSVDYRALNYGYTF. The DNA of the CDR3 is TGCAGCGTTGACTACAGGGCTTTAAACTATGGCTACACCTTC.

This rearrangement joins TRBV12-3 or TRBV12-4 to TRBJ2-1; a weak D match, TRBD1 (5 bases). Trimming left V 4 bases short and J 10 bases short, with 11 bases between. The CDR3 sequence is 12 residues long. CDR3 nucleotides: TGTGCCAGCAGTTCCAGGGTTGTGGAGCAGTTCTTC. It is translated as CASSSRVVEQFF.

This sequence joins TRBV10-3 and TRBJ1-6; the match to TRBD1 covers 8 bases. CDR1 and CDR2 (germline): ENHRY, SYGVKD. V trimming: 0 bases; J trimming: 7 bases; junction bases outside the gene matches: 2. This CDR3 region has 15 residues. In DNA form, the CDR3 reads TGTGCCATCAGTGAGTCCGGACAGGGAAATTCACCCCTCCACTTT. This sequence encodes CAISESGQGNSPLHF.

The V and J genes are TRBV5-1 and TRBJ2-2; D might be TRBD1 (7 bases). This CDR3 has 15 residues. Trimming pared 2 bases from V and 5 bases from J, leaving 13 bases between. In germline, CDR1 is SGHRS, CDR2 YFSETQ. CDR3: CASSFQGGRTGELFF. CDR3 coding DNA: TGCGCCAGCAGCTTCCAGGGGGGCCGGACCGGGGAGCTGTTTTTT.

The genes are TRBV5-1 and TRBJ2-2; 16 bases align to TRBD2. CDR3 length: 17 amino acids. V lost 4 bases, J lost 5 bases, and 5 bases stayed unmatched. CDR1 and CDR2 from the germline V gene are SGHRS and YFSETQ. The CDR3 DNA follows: TGCGCCAGCAGCCCGGGACTAGCGGGGGGGCTGACCGGGGAGCTGTTTTTT. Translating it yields CASSPGLAGGLTGELFF.

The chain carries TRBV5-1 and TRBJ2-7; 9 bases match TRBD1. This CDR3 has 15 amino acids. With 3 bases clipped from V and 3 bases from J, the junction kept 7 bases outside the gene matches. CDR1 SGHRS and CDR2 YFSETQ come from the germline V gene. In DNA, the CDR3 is TGCGCCAGCAGCTCACCGGGACAGGGTAACTACGAGCAGTACTTC. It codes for CASSSPGQGNYEQYF.

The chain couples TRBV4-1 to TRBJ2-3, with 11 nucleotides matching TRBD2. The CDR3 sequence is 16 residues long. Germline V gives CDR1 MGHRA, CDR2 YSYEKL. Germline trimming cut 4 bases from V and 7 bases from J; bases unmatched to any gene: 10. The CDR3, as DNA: TGCGCCAGCAGCCGAATACTAGCGGGGGACCCTCATACGCAGTATTTT. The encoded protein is CASSRILAGDPHTQYF.

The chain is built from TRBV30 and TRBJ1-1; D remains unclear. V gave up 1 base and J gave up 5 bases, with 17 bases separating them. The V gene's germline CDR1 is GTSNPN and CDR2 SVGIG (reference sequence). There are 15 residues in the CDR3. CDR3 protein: CAWSEATPFQTEAFF. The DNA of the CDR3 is TGTGCCTGGAGTGAAGCGACCCCCTTTCAGACTGAAGCTTTCTTT.

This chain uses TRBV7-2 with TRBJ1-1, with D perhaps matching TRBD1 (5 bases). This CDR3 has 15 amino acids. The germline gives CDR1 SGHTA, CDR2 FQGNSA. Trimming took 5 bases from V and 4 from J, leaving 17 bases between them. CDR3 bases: TGTGCCAGCAGCAACGGAGGGGTAACGGGCACTGAAGCTTTCTTT. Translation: CASSNGGVTGTEAFF.

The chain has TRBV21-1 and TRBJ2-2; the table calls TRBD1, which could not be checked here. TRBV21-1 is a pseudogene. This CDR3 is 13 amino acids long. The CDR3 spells CASSGTETGELFF. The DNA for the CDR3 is TGTGCCAGCAGCGGGACAGAGACCGGGGAGCTGTTTTTT.

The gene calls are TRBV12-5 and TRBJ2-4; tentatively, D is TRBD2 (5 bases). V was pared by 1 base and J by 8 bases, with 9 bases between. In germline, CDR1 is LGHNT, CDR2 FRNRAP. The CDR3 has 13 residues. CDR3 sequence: CASGLGSGDIQYF. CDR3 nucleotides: TGTGCTAGTGGTTTGGGGTCCGGGGACATTCAGTACTTC.

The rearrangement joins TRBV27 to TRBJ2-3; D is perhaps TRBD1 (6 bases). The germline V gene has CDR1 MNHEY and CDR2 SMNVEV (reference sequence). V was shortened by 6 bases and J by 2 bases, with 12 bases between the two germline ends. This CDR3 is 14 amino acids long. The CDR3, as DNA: TGTGCCAGCAGCCGACAGGAACCCACAGATACGCAGTATTTT. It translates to CASSRQEPTDTQYF.

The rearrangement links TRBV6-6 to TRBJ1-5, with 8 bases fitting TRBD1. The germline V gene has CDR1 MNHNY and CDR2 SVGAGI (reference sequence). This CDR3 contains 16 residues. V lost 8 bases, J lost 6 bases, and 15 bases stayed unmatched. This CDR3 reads CASWVSGGGFSQPQHF. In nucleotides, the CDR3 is TGTGCCAGCTGGGTCTCAGGGGGCGGATTCAGTCAGCCCCAGCATTTT.

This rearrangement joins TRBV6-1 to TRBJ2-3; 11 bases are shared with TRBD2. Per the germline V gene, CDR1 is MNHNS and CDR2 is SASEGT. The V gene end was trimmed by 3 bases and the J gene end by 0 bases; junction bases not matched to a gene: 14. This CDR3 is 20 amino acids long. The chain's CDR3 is CASSDFLIGLAGGSTDTQYF. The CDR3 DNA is TGTGCCAGCAGTGATTTCCTCATAGGTCTAGCGGGGGGCAGCACAGATACGCAGTATTTT.